Shown below are 20 T cell receptor beta chains from a single sample sequenced in a study of control samples from healthy donors and cancer patients. Repertoires were generated with immunoSEQ multiplex PCR, while TCRdb's copy carries only in-frame clones and drops some. The sample holds 130,000 to 150,000 clones, 92% seen once. The sample comprised blood. These receptors came from a man aged 25 to 40 in good health.

The rearrangement uses TRBV28 and TRBJ2-3; 7 bases fit TRBD1. This CDR3 has 14 residues. Trimming cost V 6 bases and J 0 bases; bases outside gene matches: 3. The germline gives CDR1 MDHEN, CDR2 SYDVKM. The CDR3: CASSRDRSTDTQYF. The CDR3 nucleotides are TGTGCCAGCAGCCGGGACAGAAGCACAGATACGCAGTATTTT.

The chain links TRBV21-1 to TRBJ2-3; TRBD2, the table's D call, was not compared with the DNA. TRBV21-1 is recorded as a pseudogene. The CDR3 length is 14 residues. The CDR3: CANETSGGTDTQYF. The CDR3 region has the DNA TGTGCCAACGAGACTAGCGGGGGCACAGATACGCAGTATTTT.

This clone was observed a single time. The chain recombines TRBV21-1 with TRBJ2-1. TRBV21-1 corresponds to a pseudogene. CDR3 length: 15 residues. The CDR3 DNA reads as TGTGCCAGCATCCCCGTATTCGGCACCTACAATGAGCAGTTCTTC. It codes for CASIPVFGTYNEQFF.

V usage is TRBV29-1 and J usage is TRBJ2-1; 7 bases fit TRBD2. V lost 4 bases to trimming and J lost 8 bases; unmatched junction nucleotides: 11. Germline assignment: CDR1 SQVTM and CDR2 ANQGSEA. The CDR3 is 14 amino acids. CDR3 sequence (DNA): TGCAGCGTTGTTTTAGGACTAGGGTTCGATGAGCAGTTCTTC. As protein: CSVVLGLGFDEQFF.

The chain has TRBV2 and TRBJ1-5, with 9 bases matching TRBD1. V was clipped by 6 bases and J by 2 bases; unmatched bases: 5. The germline CDR1 and CDR2 sequences are SNHLY and FYNNEI. This CDR3 region has 15 residues. For the CDR3, the DNA is TGTGCCAGCAGCAGACAGGGGGGGGGCAATCAGCCCCAGCATTTT. Protein sequence: CASSRQGGGNQPQHF.

This clone occurred once. The chain links TRBV28 to TRBJ2-7; possible D gene TRBD2, 5 bases. The CDR3 is 12 amino acids. Germline loops: CDR1 MDHEN, CDR2 SYDVKM. V was pared by 6 bases and J by 6 bases, with 12 bases between. In DNA form, the CDR3 reads TGTGCCAGCAGCCCCGGAGGTCGCGAGCAGTACTTC. Its translation is CASSPGGREQYF.

The chain carries TRBV11-2 and TRBJ2-7, with unresolved D. V gave up 2 bases and J gave up 0 bases, with 8 bases separating them. Germline CDR1 reads SGHAT; CDR2 reads FQNNGV. The CDR3 loop spans 14 amino acids. The CDR3: CASSLWHSSYEQYF. In nucleotides, the CDR3 is TGTGCCAGCAGCTTATGGCACAGCTCCTACGAGCAGTACTTC.

This chain links TRBV19 with TRBJ2-1, with a tentative D call TRBD1 (7 bases). CDR1 and CDR2 from the germline V gene are LNHDA and SQIVND (reference sequence). V lost 5 bases, J lost 6 bases, and 17 bases lay in between. The CDR3 loop spans 15 amino acids. The CDR3 DNA is TGTGCCAGTAGTTCCCGGAGGGGGCGCCTCAATGAGCAGTTCTTC. This sequence encodes CASSSRRGRLNEQFF.

V gene TRBV15 combines with J gene TRBJ2-2, with a weak D call TRBD1 (6 bases). In germline, CDR1 is LNHNV, CDR2 YYDKDF (reference sequence). Trimming cost V 0 bases and J 3 bases, with 8 bases left between them. The CDR3 contains 15 residues. The CDR3 sequence is CATSRDSGDTGELFF. In DNA form, the CDR3 reads TGTGCCACCAGCAGAGATTCAGGGGACACCGGGGAGCTGTTTTTT.

The chain has TRBV7-9 and TRBJ2-1, with D perhaps matching TRBD1 (5 bases). V was pared by 3 bases and J by 6 bases, with 9 bases between. The V gene's germline CDR1 is SEHNR and CDR2 FQNEAQ (reference sequence). CDR3 size: 13 residues. CDR3 region: CASSLQGVNEQFF. The CDR3 DNA follows: TGTGCCAGCAGCTTGCAAGGGGTCAATGAGCAGTTCTTC. Using reference TRBV7-9 and TRBJ2-1 for the parts outside the CDR3, the full variable domain is DTGVSQNPRHKITKRGQNVTFRCDPISEHNRLYWYRQTLGQGPEFLTYFQNEAQLEKSRLLSDRFSAERPKGSFSTLEIQRTEQGDSAMYLCASSLQGVNEQFFGPGTRLTVL.

The rearrangement joins TRBV7-3 to TRBJ2-7, with unresolved D. The V end was cut by 2 bases, the J end by 2 bases, with 4 bases between. CDR3 length equals 12 residues. Per the germline V gene, CDR1 is SGHTA and CDR2 is FQGTGA. The CDR3 reads CASSLPPYEQYF. Here the CDR3 DNA reads TGTGCCAGCAGCTTACCCCCCTACGAGCAGTACTTC.

The gene calls are TRBV5-1 and TRBJ2-7; D might be TRBD1 (5 bases). This CDR3 region has 13 residues. V was pared by 5 bases and J by 2 bases, with 11 bases between. CDR1 is SGHRS, CDR2 YFSETQ, per germline. The CDR3 sequence: CASSWGPPYEQYF. CDR3 coding DNA: TGCGCCAGCAGTTGGGGCCCCCCCTACGAGCAGTACTTC.

The chain has TRBV2 and TRBJ1-6; 9 bases agree with TRBD1. The germline gives CDR1 SNHLY, CDR2 FYNNEI. The CDR3 spans 16 residues. The J segment lost 9 bases and the V segment lost 7 bases, leaving 13 bases of the junction unmatched. The CDR3, as DNA: TGTGCCAGCACCGGGACAGGGTCGATAGGTGGTTCACCCCTCCACTTT. As protein: CASTGTGSIGGSPLHF.

V is TRBV30 and J is TRBJ2-1, with a weak D call TRBD2 (5 bases). The CDR3 spans 15 residues. Germline CDR1 is GTSNPN and CDR2 is SVGIG (reference sequence). V dropped 8 bases and J dropped 1 base, with 18 bases sitting between them. CDR3 amino acids: CAANGVSPSYNEQFF. CDR3 nucleotides: TGTGCCGCGAACGGGGTCAGCCCTTCCTACAATGAGCAGTTCTTC. Full variable domain (rest looked up from reference TRBV30 and TRBJ2-1): SQTIHQWPATLVQPVGSPLSLECTVEGTSNPNLYWYRQAAGRGLQLLFYSVGIGQISSEVPQNLSASRPQDRQFILSSKKLLLSDSGFYLCAANGVSPSYNEQFFGPGTRLTVL.

This rearrangement joins TRBV6-4 to TRBJ1-2; no definite D call. The germline V gene has CDR1 MRHNA and CDR2 SNTAGT. This CDR3 contains 13 residues. Between the trimmed V and J ends, which lost 6 bases and 6 bases, there was a span of 14 bases. The CDR3 protein is CASSPRPRDGYTF. The CDR3 region has the DNA TGTGCCAGCAGCCCCCGGCCTAGGGATGGCTACACCTTC.

The chain links TRBV28 to TRBJ1-3; D not certain. This CDR3 is 12 amino acids long. The germline V and J ends were trimmed by 5 bases and 7 bases, with 9 bases remaining between them. Germline V lookup: CDR1 MDHEN, CDR2 SYDVKM. CDR3: CASSTPQNTIYF. CDR3 nucleotide sequence: TGTGCCAGCAGTACGCCGCAGAACACCATATATTTT.

This rearrangement joins TRBV28 to TRBJ1-2; tentatively, D is TRBD1 (5 bases). This CDR3 is 11 amino acids long. Per germline, CDR1 MDHEN and CDR2 SYDVKM. Trimming shortened V by 10 bases and J by 5 bases, and 11 bases separated the two germline ends. CDR3 sequence reads: CATGQNYGYTF. CDR3 DNA: TGTGCCACCGGACAAAATTATGGCTACACCTTC.

The chain uses TRBV18 and TRBJ1-1; D is unclear. This CDR3 spans 14 amino acids. In germline, CDR1 is KGHSH, CDR2 LQKENI. Trimming stripped 3 bases from V and 1 base from J, with 9 bases between. The CDR3 bases are TGTGCCAGCTCACCGGGAGGAGGGAACACTGAAGCTTTCTTT. This gives the protein CASSPGGGNTEAFF.

CDR3 protein: CASSNKRDRWNSYNEQFF. The CDR3, as DNA: TGTGCCAGCAGCAACAAGAGGGACAGGTGGAACTCCTACAATGAGCAGTTCTTC. The chain uses TRBV5-4 and TRBJ2-1; 8 bases match TRBD1. CDR1 and CDR2 from the germline V gene are SGHNT and YYREEE (reference sequence). V was clipped by 4 bases and J by 0 bases; unmatched bases: 12. The CDR3 contains 18 residues.

This rearrangement joins TRBV11-2 to TRBJ2-3; 7 positions agree with TRBD2. This CDR3 has 17 amino acids. Unmatched junction bases numbered 11, after V lost 3 bases and J lost 2 bases. Germline V gene lookup returns CDR1 SGHAT and CDR2 FQNNGV. The CDR3 loop reads CASSFTQLAPATDTQYF. CDR3 coding DNA: TGTGCCAGCAGCTTCACCCAACTAGCGCCCGCCACAGATACGCAGTATTTT.